These T cell receptor beta chains were read from a single sample in a study of OX40 agonist ivuxolimab in advanced cancers. Produced via immunoSEQ multiplex PCR; TCRdb's table is partial and in-frame only. The table has fewer than 90,000 clones, roughly 87% seen once; the top ten hold roughly 3.1%. The input for sequencing was CD4+ or CD8+ T cells sorted from blood, taken in a trial of the OX40 agonist ivuxolimab. All receptors come from an adult with an advanced solid tumor such as melanoma, head and neck, liver or kidney cancer. CDR3s include the opening cysteine and the closing phenylalanine or tryptophan. D genes are given only for firm matches. Only some rows state a clone size, as once, few, many or a class for expanded clones.

TRBJ2-7 | NA | TRBV19 | NA | CASSMEANINYEQYF | TGTGCCAGTAGTATGGAGGCAAACATAAACTACGAGCAGTACTTC
TRBJ1-2 | NA | TRBV29-1 | few | CSVDAGTVFPLGYTF | TGCAGCGTTGATGCCGGGACTGTTTTTCCCCTGGGCTACACCTTC
TRBJ2-2 | NA | TRBV14 | once | CASSQVVAGSPGELFF | TGTGCCAGCAGCCAAGTCGTGGCAGGGAGCCCCGGGGAGCTGTTTTTT
TRBJ1-6 | NA | TRBV27 | NA | CASSLGVLNSPLHF | TGTGCCAGCAGTCTAGGGGTCCTTAATTCACCCCTCCACTTT
TRBJ2-7 | NA | TRBV27 | NA | CASSPRGDYEQYF | TGTGCCAGCAGTCCGAGGGGGGACTACGAGCAGTACTTC
TRBJ2-7 | TRBD1 | TRBV7-9 | NA | CASSLAAGGFYEQYF | TGTGCCAGCAGCCTCGCGGCAGGGGGCTTCTACGAGCAGTACTTC
TRBJ1-2 | NA | TRBV5-4 | NA | CASSLRGGDYGYTF | TGTGCCAGCAGCTTGAGAGGAGGGGACTATGGCTACACCTTC
TRBJ1-2 | NA | TRBV6-6 | NA | CATKPGLPPVGYGYTF | TGTGCCACCAAACCGGGACTCCCCCCGGTAGGCTATGGCTACACCTTC
TRBJ2-1 | NA | TRBV7-3 | NA | CASSLATGTYNEQFF | TGTGCCAGCAGCTTAGCAACCGGGACGTACAATGAGCAGTTCTTC
TRBJ1-2 | NA | TRBV19 | NA | CASSIPLTDTFYGYTF | TGTGCCAGTAGTATCCCCCTTACAGATACCTTCTATGGCTACACCTTC
TRBJ2-2 | TRBD2 | TRBV14 | NA | CASSPPTSGGPGELFF | TGTGCCAGCAGCCCGCCGACTAGCGGGGGGCCCGGGGAGCTGTTTTTT
TRBJ2-7 | TRBD1 | TRBV14 | NA | CASSHGQGAQFF | TGTGCCAGCAGCCACGGACAGGGGGCACAATTCTTC
TRBJ2-3 | NA | TRBV6-5 | NA | CASRDSSTDTQYF | TGTGCCAGCAGGGACAGCAGCACAGATACGCAGTATTTT
TRBJ1-5 | NA | TRBV6-5 | once | CAKGTMGSNQPQHF | TGTGCCAAAGGGACAATGGGGAGCAATCAGCCCCAGCATTTT
TRBJ2-3 | TRBD2 | TRBV9 | NA | CASSILGLAAPDTQYF | TGTGCCAGCAGTATACTTGGACTAGCGGCCCCTGATACGCAGTATTTT
TRBJ2-6 | NA | TRBV9 | NA | CASRPSASSGANVLTF | TGTGCCAGCCGCCCTAGCGCGAGCTCTGGGGCCAACGTCCTGACTTTC
TRBJ1-2 | TRBD1 | TRBV25-1 | NA | CASSARDRGYGYTF | TGTGCCAGCAGTGCCCGGGACAGGGGCTATGGCTACACCTTC
TRBJ1-2 | NA | TRBV6-5 | NA | CASSRGPNYGYTF | TGTGCCAGCTCACGGGGGCCCAACTATGGCTACACCTTC
TRBJ1-1 | TRBD1 | TRBV29-1 | NA | CSAYRGQNTEAFF | TGCAGCGCATACAGGGGGCAGAACACTGAAGCTTTCTTT
TRBJ1-1 | NA | TRBV19 | NA | CASRRQTEAFF | TGTGCCAGTAGGCGACAGACTGAAGCTTTCTTT
TRBJ2-3 | NA | TRBV7-9 | NA | CASSLVPDTQYF | TGTGCCAGCAGCTTAGTCCCAGATACGCAGTATTTT
TRBJ2-5 | TRBD2 | TRBV30 | NA | CACKGLAGGETQYF | TGTGCCTGCAAGGGACTAGCGGGAGGAGAGACCCAGTACTTC
TRBJ2-2 | NA | TRBV19 | NA | CASSIDPAGELFF | TGTGCCAGTAGTATTGACCCGGCGGGGGAGCTGTTTTTT
TRBJ1-4 | TRBD1 | TRBV25-1 | NA | CASRDRAGEKLFF | TGTGCCAGCAGGGACAGGGCGGGTGAAAAACTGTTTTTT
TRBJ2-3 | TRBD2 | TRBV7-9 | NA | CASSFGRARGTDTQYF | TGTGCCAGCAGCTTCGGGAGGGCAAGGGGCACAGATACGCAGTATTTT
TRBJ1-5 | NA | TRBV28 | medium-sized | CASSLLYQPQHF | TGTGCCAGCAGTTTATTATATCAGCCCCAGCATTTT
TRBJ1-1 | NA | TRBV10-1 | NA | CASSELTGRDTEAFF | TGCGCCAGCAGTGAGTTAACGGGTAGGGACACTGAAGCTTTCTTT
TRBJ2-7 | TRBD2 | TRBV7-6 | NA | CASSSLAESGRRTREQYF | TGTGCCAGCAGCTCACTAGCAGAGAGCGGGAGAAGGACTCGCGAGCAGTACTTC
TRBJ2-1 | NA | TRBV5-4 | NA | CASRMNLLSSYNEQFF | TGTGCCAGCAGGATGAACCTGTTAAGCTCCTACAATGAGCAGTTCTTC
TRBJ1-2 | TRBD1 | TRBV12-5 | NA | CASADRVTNYGYTF | TGTGCTAGTGCCGACAGGGTAACTAACTATGGCTACACCTTC
TRBJ2-7 | TRBD1 | TRBV2 | NA | CASQGGGYEQYF | TGTGCCAGTCAAGGGGGCGGGTACGAGCAGTACTTC
TRBJ1-2 | NA | TRBV18 | NA | CASSPTGDGYTF | TGTGCCAGCTCCCCCACCGGAGATGGCTACACCTTC
TRBJ2-3 | TRBD1 | TRBV6-5 | NA | CASSLGRQGAGDTQYF | TGTGCCAGCAGTTTGGGGAGACAGGGGGCTGGGGATACGCAGTATTTT
TRBJ2-1 | TRBD1 | TRBV18 | NA | CASSPQSGGMNEQFF | TGTGCCAGCTCACCGCAGTCAGGGGGCATGAATGAGCAGTTCTTC
TRBJ2-5 | TRBD1 | TRBV6-5 | NA | CASSIGQGQETQYF | TGTGCCAGCAGCATAGGACAGGGCCAAGAGACCCAGTACTTC
TRBJ1-1 | NA | TRBV18 | NA | CASSPSVGGGNTEAFF | TGTGCCAGCTCCCCCTCCGTTGGGGGAGGGAACACTGAAGCTTTCTTT
TRBJ1-1 | NA | TRBV30 | NA | CAWSVRTNTEAFF | TGTGCCTGGAGTGTACGGACCAACACTGAAGCTTTCTTT
TRBJ2-7 | TRBD2 | TRBV9 | NA | CASSEMGLAGDHEQYF | TGTGCCAGCAGCGAAATGGGACTAGCGGGGGACCACGAGCAGTACTTC
TRBJ1-1 | NA | TRBV29-1 | NA | CSVDRATDEAFF | TGCAGCGTTGACAGGGCGACGGATGAAGCTTTCTTT
TRBJ2-5 | TRBD2 | TRBV15 | NA | CATSTRGGVETQYF | TGTGCCACCAGCACCCGGGGGGGAGTAGAGACCCAGTACTTC
TRBJ1-6 | TRBD1 | TRBV27 | NA | CASSPDRARPPLHF | TGTGCCAGCAGTCCTGACAGGGCTCGGCCACCCCTCCACTTT
TRBJ1-5 | NA | TRBV6-5 | NA | CASSEGNQPQHF | TGTGCCAGCAGTGAAGGGAATCAGCCCCAGCATTTT
TRBJ1-2 | NA | TRBV28 | once | CATLMGNGYTF | TGTGCCACCCTGATGGGGAATGGCTACACCTTC
TRBJ2-5 | NA | TRBV7-2 | once | CASSKQGKETQYF | TGTGCCAGCAGCAAGCAGGGGAAAGAGACCCAGTACTTC
TRBJ2-3 | TRBD2 | TRBV4-1 | few | CASSQEGARGGSTDTQYF | TGCGCCAGCAGCCAAGAGGGGGCGCGGGGGGGCAGCACAGATACGCAGTATTTT
TRBJ2-1 | TRBD2 | TRBV5-1 | NA | CASSLGLAGGSYNEQFF | TGCGCCAGCAGCTTGGGTTTAGCGGGAGGGTCCTACAATGAGCAGTTCTTC
TRBJ2-2 | TRBD1 | TRBV2 | NA | CASSKGQGNTGELFF | TGTGCCAGCAGTAAGGGACAGGGGAACACCGGGGAGCTGTTTTTT